Following are 2 T cell receptor beta chains from one sample sequenced in a study of blood T cell repertoires in COVID-19. TCRdb's table, derived via immunoSEQ multiplex PCR, lists solely in-frame clones and lacks some. The sample lists 95,000 to 150,000 clones, almost 90% occurring once. The sample comprised peripheral blood. Receptors originate from a woman aged 55-69 years with COVID-19, enrolled during active disease.

The chain combines TRBV6-5 with TRBJ1-5, with 10 bases identical to TRBD1. CDR3 length: 15 residues. The germline V gene encodes CDR1 MNHEY and CDR2 SVGAGI. Unmatched junction bases numbered 9, after V lost 6 bases and J lost 7 bases. CDR3 region: CASRSGQGSWQPQHF. The CDR3 coding sequence is TGTGCCAGCAGATCGGGACAGGGGTCTTGGCAGCCCCAGCATTTT.

This chain links TRBV3-1 (or the pseudogene TRBV3-2) with TRBJ2-7, with D possibly TRBD2 on 6 matching bases. In germline, CDR1 is LGHDT, CDR2 YNNKEL (reference sequence). This CDR3 is 15 amino acids long. The V and J ends lost 0 bases and 5 bases respectively, with 14 bases between them. Here the CDR3 DNA reads TGTGCCAGCAGCCAAGATTGGCGGGGTGGGCACGAGCAGTACTTC. It translates to CASSQDWRGGHEQYF.